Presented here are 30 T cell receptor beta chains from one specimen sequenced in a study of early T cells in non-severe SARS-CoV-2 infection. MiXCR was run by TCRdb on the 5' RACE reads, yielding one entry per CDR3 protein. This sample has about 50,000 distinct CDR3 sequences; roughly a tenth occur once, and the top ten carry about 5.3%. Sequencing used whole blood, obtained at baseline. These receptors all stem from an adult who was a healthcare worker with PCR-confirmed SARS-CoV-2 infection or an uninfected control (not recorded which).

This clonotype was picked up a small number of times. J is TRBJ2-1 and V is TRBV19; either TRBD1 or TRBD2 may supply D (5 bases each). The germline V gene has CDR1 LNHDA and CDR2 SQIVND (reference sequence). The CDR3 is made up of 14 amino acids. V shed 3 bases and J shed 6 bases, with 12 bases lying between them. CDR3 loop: CASSMSGTFNEQFF. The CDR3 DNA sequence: TGTGCCAGTAGTATGTCAGGGACGTTCAATGAGCAGTTCTTC.

CDR3 region: CSATRGDRRSTDTQYF. CDR3 DNA sequence: TGCAGTGCGACCCGGGGGGACAGACGGAGCACAGATACGCAGTATTTT. The chain joins TRBV20-1 to TRBJ2-3, with D perhaps given as TRBD1 or TRBD2 (7 bases each). V lost 6 bases to trimming and J lost 0 bases, with 19 bases between them. Germline loops: CDR1 DFQATT, CDR2 SNEGSKA (reference sequence). The CDR3 runs to 16 residues.

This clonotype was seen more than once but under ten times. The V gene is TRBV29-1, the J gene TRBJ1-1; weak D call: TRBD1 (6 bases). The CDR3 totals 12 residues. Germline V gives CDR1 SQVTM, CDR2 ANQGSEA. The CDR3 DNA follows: TGCAGTCATCAGGGGTGGAACACTGAAGCTTTCTTT. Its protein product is CSHQGWNTEAFF.

CDR3 region: CASSPSSQPQHF. DNA for the CDR3: TGTGCCAGCAGCCCATCGAGTCAGCCCCAGCATTTT. The chain recombines TRBV6-6 with TRBJ1-5, with unresolved D. Germline CDR1 MNHNY, CDR2 SVGAGI (reference sequence). The ends were cut back, 6 bases at V and 6 bases at J, with 9 bases in the middle. The CDR3 is 12 amino acids.

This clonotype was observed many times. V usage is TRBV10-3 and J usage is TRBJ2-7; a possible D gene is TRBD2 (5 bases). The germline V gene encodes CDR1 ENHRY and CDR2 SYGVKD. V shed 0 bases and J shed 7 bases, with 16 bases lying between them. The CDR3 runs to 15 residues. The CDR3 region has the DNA TGTGCCATCAGTGAGTCAACATGGAACACGGGGGAGCAGTACTTC. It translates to CAISESTWNTGEQYF.

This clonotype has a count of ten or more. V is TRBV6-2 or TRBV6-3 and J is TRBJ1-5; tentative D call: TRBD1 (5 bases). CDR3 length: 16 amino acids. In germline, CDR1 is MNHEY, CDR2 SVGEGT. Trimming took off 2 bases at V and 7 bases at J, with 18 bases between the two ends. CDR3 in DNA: TGTGCCAGCAGTTACCCGACGGGGCTCGGGGACCAGCCCCAGCATTTT. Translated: CASSYPTGLGDQPQHF.

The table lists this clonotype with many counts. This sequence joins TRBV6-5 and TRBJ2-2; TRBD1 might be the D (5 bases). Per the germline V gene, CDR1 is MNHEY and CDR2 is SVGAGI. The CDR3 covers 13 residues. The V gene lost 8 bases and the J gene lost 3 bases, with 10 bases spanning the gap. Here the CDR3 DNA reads TGTGCCAGCGCCAGGGTCGACACCGGGGAGCTGTTTTTT. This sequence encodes CASARVDTGELFF.

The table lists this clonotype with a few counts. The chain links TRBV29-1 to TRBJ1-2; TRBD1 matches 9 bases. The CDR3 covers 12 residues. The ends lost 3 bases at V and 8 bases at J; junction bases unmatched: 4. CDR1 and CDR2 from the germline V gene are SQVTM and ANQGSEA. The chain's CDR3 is CSVDRTGAGYTF. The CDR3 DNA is TGCAGCGTTGACCGGACAGGGGCCGGCTACACCTTC.

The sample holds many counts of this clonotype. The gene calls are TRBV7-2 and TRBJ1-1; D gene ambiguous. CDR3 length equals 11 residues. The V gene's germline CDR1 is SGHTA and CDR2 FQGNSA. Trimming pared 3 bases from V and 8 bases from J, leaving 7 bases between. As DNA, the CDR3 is TGTGCCAGCAGCTTCAGCAGGGAAGCTTTCTTT. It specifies CASSFSREAFF.

The CDR3 coding sequence is TGTGCCAGCAGCCTCCTAGCGGGGGCTAACAATGAGCAGTTCTTC. Translation gives CASSLLAGANNEQFF. The V and J genes are TRBV6-2 or TRBV6-3 and TRBJ2-1, with 10 bases matching TRBD2. The V segment lost 6 bases and the J segment 5 bases; nucleotides outside the gene matches: 7. The CDR3 length is 15 residues. Germline CDR1 MNHEY, CDR2 SVGEGT.

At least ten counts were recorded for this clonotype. CDR3 coding DNA: TGTGCCAGCAGCTTAGAGGAGAATTTGGCGGGACTAGTCGGGCGCCGGGAGACCCAGTACTTC. Amino acid sequence: CASSLEENLAGLVGRRETQYF. The genes are TRBV7-6 and TRBJ2-5; TRBD2 agrees at 8 bases. V was pared by 1 base and J by 5 bases, with 24 bases of the junction left unmatched. This CDR3 is built from 21 residues. Germline CDR1 reads SGHVS; CDR2 reads FNYEAQ.

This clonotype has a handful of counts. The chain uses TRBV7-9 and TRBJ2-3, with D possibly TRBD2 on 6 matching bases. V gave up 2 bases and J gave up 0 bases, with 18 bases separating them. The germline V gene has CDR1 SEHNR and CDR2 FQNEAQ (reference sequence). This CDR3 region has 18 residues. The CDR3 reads CASSLQYSGEVSTDTQYF. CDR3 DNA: TGTGCCAGCAGCTTACAATATAGCGGCGAAGTAAGCACAGATACGCAGTATTTT.

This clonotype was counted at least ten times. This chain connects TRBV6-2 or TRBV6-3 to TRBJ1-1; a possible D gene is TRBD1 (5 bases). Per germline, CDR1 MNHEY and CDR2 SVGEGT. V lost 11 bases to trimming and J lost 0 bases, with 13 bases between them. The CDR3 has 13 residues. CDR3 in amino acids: CASVRGLNTEAFF. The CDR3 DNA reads TGTGCCTCCGTCCGGGGCTTGAACACTGAAGCTTTCTTT.

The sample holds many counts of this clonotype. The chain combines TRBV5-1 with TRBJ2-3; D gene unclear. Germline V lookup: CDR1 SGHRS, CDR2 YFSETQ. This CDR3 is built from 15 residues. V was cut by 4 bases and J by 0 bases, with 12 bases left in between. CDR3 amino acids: CASSSSRTSTDTQYF. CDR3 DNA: TGCGCCAGCAGCAGTAGCAGAACTAGCACAGATACGCAGTATTTT.

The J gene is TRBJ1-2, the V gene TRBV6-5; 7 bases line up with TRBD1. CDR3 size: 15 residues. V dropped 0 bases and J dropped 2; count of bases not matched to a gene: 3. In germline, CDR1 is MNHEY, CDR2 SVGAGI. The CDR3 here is CASSYSQGGNYGYTF. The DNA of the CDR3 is TGTGCCAGCAGTTACTCTCAGGGGGGCAACTATGGCTACACCTTC.

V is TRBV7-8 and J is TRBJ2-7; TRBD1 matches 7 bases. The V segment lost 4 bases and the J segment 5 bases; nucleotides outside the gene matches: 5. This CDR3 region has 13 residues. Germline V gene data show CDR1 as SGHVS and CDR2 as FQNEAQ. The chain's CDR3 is CASSYNQGDEQYF. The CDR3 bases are TGTGCCAGCAGCTACAACCAGGGGGACGAGCAGTACTTC.

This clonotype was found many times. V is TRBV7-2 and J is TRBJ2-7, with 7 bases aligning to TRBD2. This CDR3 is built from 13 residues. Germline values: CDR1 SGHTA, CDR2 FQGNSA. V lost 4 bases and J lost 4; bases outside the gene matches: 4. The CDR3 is CASSWGGGYEQYF. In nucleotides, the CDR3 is TGTGCCAGCAGCTGGGGCGGGGGTTACGAGCAGTACTTC.

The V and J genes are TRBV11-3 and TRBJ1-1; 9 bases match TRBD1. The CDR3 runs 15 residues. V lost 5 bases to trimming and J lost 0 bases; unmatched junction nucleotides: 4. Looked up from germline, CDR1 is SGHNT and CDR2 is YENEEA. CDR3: CASSAGTGLNTEAFF. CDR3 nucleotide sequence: TGTGCCAGCAGCGCCGGGACAGGGTTGAACACTGAAGCTTTCTTT.

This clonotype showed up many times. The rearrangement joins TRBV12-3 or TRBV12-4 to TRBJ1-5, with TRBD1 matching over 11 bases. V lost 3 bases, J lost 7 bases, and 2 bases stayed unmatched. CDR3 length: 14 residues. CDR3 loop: CASSFGQGAQPQHF. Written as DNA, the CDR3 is TGTGCCAGCAGTTTCGGACAGGGGGCCCAGCCCCAGCATTTT.

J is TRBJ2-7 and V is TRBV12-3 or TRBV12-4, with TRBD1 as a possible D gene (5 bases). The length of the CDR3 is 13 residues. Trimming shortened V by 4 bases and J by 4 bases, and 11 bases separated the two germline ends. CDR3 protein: CASSSRRVYEQYF. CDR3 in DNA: TGTGCCAGCAGTTCTCGCAGGGTTTACGAGCAGTACTTC.

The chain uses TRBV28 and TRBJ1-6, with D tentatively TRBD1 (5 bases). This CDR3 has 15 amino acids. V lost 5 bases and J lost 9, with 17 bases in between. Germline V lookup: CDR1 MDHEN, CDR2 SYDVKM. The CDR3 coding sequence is TGTGCCAGCAGTGACGGGACTGCCAGTGGTTCACCCCTCCACTTT. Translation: CASSDGTASGSPLHF.

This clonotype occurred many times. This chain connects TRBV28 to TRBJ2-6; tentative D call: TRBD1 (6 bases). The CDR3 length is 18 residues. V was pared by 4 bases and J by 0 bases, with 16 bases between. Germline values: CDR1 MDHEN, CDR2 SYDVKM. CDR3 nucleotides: TGTGCCAGCAGTTCGAAGACAGGTTTAAGCTCTGGGGCCAACGTCCTGACTTTC. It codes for CASSSKTGLSSGANVLTF.

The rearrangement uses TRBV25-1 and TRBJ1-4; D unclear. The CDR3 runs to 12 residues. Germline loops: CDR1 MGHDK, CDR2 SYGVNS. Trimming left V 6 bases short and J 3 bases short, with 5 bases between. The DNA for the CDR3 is TGTGCCAGCAGGGGGTCTAATGAAAAACTGTTTTTT. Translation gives CASRGSNEKLFF.

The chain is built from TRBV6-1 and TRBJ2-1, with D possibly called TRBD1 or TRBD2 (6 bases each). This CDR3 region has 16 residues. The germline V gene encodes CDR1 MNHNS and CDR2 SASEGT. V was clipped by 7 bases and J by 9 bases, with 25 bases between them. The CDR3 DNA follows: TGTGCCAGCACCTGGATCCGCGGGACGGGGGCGATTGAGCAGTTCTTC. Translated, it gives CASTWIRGTGAIEQFF.

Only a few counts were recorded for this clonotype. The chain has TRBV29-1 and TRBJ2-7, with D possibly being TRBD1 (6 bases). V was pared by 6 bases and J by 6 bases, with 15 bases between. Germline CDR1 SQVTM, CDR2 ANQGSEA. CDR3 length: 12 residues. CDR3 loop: CSVVQGIGEQYF. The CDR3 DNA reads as TGCAGCGTAGTACAGGGAATCGGCGAGCAGTACTTC.

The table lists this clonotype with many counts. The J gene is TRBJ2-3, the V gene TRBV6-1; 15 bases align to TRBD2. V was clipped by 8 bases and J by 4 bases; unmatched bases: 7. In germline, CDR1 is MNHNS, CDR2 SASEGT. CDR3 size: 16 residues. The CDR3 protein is CASQPRTSGGADTQYF. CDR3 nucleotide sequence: TGTGCCAGCCAGCCCCGGACTAGCGGGGGGGCAGATACGCAGTATTTT.

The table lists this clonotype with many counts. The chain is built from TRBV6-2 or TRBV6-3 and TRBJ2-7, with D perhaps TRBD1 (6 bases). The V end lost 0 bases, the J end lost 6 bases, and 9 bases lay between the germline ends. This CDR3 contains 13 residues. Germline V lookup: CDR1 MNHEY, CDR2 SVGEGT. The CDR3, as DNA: TGTGCCAGCAGTTACTCAGGGGGTTTCGAGCAGTACTTC. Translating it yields CASSYSGGFEQYF.

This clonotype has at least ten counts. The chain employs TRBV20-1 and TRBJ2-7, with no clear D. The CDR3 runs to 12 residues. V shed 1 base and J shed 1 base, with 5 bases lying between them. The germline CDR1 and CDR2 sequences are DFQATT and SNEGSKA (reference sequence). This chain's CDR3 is CSARAPSYEQYF. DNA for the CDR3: TGCAGTGCTAGAGCCCCATCCTACGAGCAGTACTTC.

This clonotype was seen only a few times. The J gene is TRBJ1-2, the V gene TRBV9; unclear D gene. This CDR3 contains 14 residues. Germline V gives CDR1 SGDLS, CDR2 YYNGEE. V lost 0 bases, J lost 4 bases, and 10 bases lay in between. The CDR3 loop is CASSVVEGPYGYTF. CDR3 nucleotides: TGTGCCAGCAGCGTAGTGGAAGGACCCTATGGCTACACCTTC.

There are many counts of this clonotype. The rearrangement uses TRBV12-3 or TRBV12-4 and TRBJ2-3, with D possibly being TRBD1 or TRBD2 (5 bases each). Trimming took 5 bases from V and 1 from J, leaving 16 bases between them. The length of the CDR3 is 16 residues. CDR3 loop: CASSPIDGARTDTQYF. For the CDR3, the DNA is TGTGCCAGCAGTCCGATAGACGGGGCCCGCACAGATACGCAGTATTTT.